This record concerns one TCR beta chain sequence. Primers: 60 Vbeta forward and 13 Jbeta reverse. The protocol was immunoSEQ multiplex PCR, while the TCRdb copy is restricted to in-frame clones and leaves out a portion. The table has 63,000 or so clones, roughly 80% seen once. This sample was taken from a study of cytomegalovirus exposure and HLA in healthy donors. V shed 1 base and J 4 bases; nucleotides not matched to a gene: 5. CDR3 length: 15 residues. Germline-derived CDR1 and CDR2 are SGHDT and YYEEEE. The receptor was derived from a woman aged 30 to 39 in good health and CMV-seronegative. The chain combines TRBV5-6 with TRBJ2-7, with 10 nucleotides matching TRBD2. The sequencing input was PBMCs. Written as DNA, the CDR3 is TGTGCCAGCAGCTTGCGGCTAGCGGGAGTGTACGAGCAGTACGTC. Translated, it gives CASSLRLAGVYEQYV.